A selection of T cell receptor beta chains follows, all from one sample in a study of CD8 T cells in ankylosing spondylitis. TCRdb reprocessed the 5' RACE reads via MiXCR and lists one record per CDR3 protein. The sample yields approximately 150,000 distinct CDR3 sequences, around 45% seen once. The sample taken for sequencing was synovial fluid, either unsorted or a sorted T cell fraction (not recorded which). These receptors were collected from a male donor with ankylosing spondylitis. CDR3s include the opening cysteine and the closing phenylalanine or tryptophan. A D gene is named only where the DNA matches it firmly. The listing skips clone size in some rows; elsewhere it reads once, few, many or a size class.

-,13,few,TRBV6-4,TRBJ2-2,TGTGCCAGCAGTGACTCGAGTGCCGGGGAGCTGTTTTTT,CASSDSSAGELFF
-,14,-,TRBV4-3,TRBJ2-7,TGCGCCAGCAGCCATGACAGGTGGGCGCGGGAGCAGTACTTC,CASSHDRWAREQYF
-,15,few,TRBV7-6,TRBJ2-7,TGTGCCAGCAGCCCAGAACAGGGTCTGGGGGACGAGCAGTACTTC,CASSPEQGLGDEQYF
-,13,few,TRBV10-3,TRBJ2-7,TGTGCCATCAGTGAGTACCTATCCTACGAGCAGTACTTC,CAISEYLSYEQYF
-,15,-,TRBV6-1,TRBJ1-5,TGTGCCAGCAGTGCAACAGATTATAGCAATCAGCCCCAGCATTTT,CASSATDYSNQPQHF
TRBD1,14,-,TRBV5-1,TRBJ1-2,TGCGCCAGCAGCATGACAGGGGGCGCGTGGGGCTACACCTTC,CASSMTGGAWGYTF
TRBD1,18,-,TRBV11-1,TRBJ1-1,TGTGCCAGCAGCTTAGCGCGGGGACAGGGAGGGTGGAGCACTGAAGCTTTCTTT,CASSLARGQGGWSTEAFF
-,14,-,TRBV6-2/TRBV6-3,TRBJ1-1,TGTGCCAGCGGGAAGGGACCCGGGGTGCCTGAAGCTTTCTTT,CASGKGPGVPEAFF
-,12,once,TRBV5-1,TRBJ1-2,TGCGCCAGCAGCTTGGAGGGGGTAGGCTACACCTTC,CASSLEGVGYTF
-,13,few,TRBV28,TRBJ2-7,TGTGCCAGCAGTGAGACAGGCTACTACGAGCAGTACTTC,CASSETGYYEQYF
-,15,-,TRBV4-1,TRBJ2-1,TGCGCCAGCAGCCAAGATGACTATTCCTACAATGAGCAGTTCTTC,CASSQDDYSYNEQFF
-,16,-,TRBV4-2,TRBJ2-1,TGTGCCAGCAGCCAAGTGCACGGCGTAGGGTCATTTGAGCAGTTCTTC,CASSQVHGVGSFEQFF
-,14,-,TRBV20-1,TRBJ2-7,TGCAGTGCTAACGGCGGGGCAGGGGGGTACGAGCAGTACTTC,CSANGGAGGYEQYF
-,15,many,TRBV9,TRBJ2-1,TGTGCCAGCAGCGTAGAAGGGGATCGGTACAATGAGCAGTTCTTC,CASSVEGDRYNEQFF
-,17,-,TRBV4-3,TRBJ2-1,TGCGCCAGCAGCCAAGATCCTGCCCCCCTAACCTACAATGAGCAGTTCTTC,CASSQDPAPLTYNEQFF
-,17,-,TRBV5-1,TRBJ1-2,TGCGCCAGCAGCTTGGGACAGGCTTTCCCCGCTTTCTATGGCTACACCTTC,CASSLGQAFPAFYGYTF
-,14,-,TRBV5-6,TRBJ2-7,TGTGCCATGAGCCCCGGGGTCGGCGGCTACGAACAGTACTTC,CAMSPGVGGYEQYF
-,15,-,TRBV7-8,TRBJ1-2,TGTGCCAGCAGCTTACTGATCGGGGGGCGCGCCGGCTACACCTTC,CASSLLIGGRAGYTF
TRBD1,13,-,TRBV20-1,TRBJ1-1,TGCAGTGCTTCTGGGACAGTAAACACTGAAGCTTTCTTT,CSASGTVNTEAFF
-,15,-,TRBV10-3,TRBJ1-2,TGTGCCATCAGTGAGTGGGGGGCCTCGGGCTATGGCTACACCTTC,CAISEWGASGYGYTF
-,14,-,TRBV27,TRBJ2-3,TGTGCCAGCGGACCCGGCCAGGGGCCAGATACGCAGTATTTT,CASGPGQGPDTQYF
-,13,few,TRBV7-9,TRBJ2-7,TGTGCCTCTTCCTCCGGGCATCACTACGAGCAGTACTTC,CASSSGHHYEQYF
TRBD1,20,few,TRBV11-1,TRBJ2-2,TGTGCCAGCAGCTTAGTTTTCCGGATCGGACAGGGGGAGAACACCGGGGAGCTGTTTTTT,CASSLVFRIGQGENTGELFF
TRBD1,15,once,TRBV10-3,TRBJ2-7,TGTGCCATCAGGAAACCGGGACAGGCGACCTACGAGCAGTACTTC,CAIRKPGQATYEQYF
-,13,few,TRBV30,TRBJ1-2,TGTGCCTGGTCTTGGGGGGTGAACTATGGCTACACCTTC,CAWSWGVNYGYTF
-,15,few,TRBV15,TRBJ2-4,TGTGCCACCAGCAGAGATGAGGGTTCGGGAAACATTCAGTACTTC,CATSRDEGSGNIQYF
-,16,-,TRBV18,TRBJ2-2,TGTGCCAGCTCACCAGTGAGCATACTACACACCGGGGAGCTGTTTTTT,CASSPVSILHTGELFF
TRBD2,14,few,TRBV20-1,TRBJ2-1,TGCAGTGCTTCCCTAGCGGGGGACTACAATGAGCAGTTCTTC,CSASLAGDYNEQFF
-,11,many,TRBV20-1,TRBJ2-1,TGCAGTGCTAGACTAGTTTCCGAGCAGTTCTTC,CSARLVSEQFF
-,16,few,TRBV11-2,TRBJ2-2,TGTGCCAGCAGCTTCCCCGGGACAACGAACACCGGGGAGCTGTTTTTT,CASSFPGTTNTGELFF
TRBD1,18,-,TRBV11-2,TRBJ2-2,TGTGCCAGCAGCTTAGTCCCCCTAACAGGGGATGGCACCGGGGAGCTGTTTTTT,CASSLVPLTGDGTGELFF
TRBD2,15,-,TRBV12-3/TRBV12-4,TRBJ2-3,TGTGCCAGCACCCCCGGACTAGTGCTCGCAGATACGCAGTATTTT,CASTPGLVLADTQYF
-,9,few,TRBV29-1,TRBJ2-1,TGCAGCGTTGGTTATGAGCAGTTCTTC,CSVGYEQFF
-,13,many,TRBV5-1,TRBJ1-4,TGCGCCAGCAGCTTCGGCGGACTTGGAAAACTGTTTTTT,CASSFGGLGKLFF
-,14,many,TRBV12-3/TRBV12-4,TRBJ2-5,TGTGCCAGCAGTTTAGACGGATCCCAAGAGACCCAGTACTTC,CASSLDGSQETQYF
TRBD2,15,-,TRBV7-7,TRBJ2-5,TGTGCCAGCAGCTTTACTAGCGGGATGGAAGAGACCCAGTACTTC,CASSFTSGMEETQYF
-,13,few,TRBV12-3/TRBV12-4,TRBJ1-2,TGTGCCAGCAGTTTAAGGCCTGACTATGGCTACACCTTC,CASSLRPDYGYTF
-,14,-,TRBV18,TRBJ2-5,TGTGCCAGCTCACCCTGGGAGGTACAAGAGACCCAGTACTTC,CASSPWEVQETQYF
TRBD1,14,many,TRBV4-1,TRBJ2-7,TGCGCCAGCAGCCAAGTCAGGGGGATGGACGAGCAGTACTTC,CASSQVRGMDEQYF
TRBD2,18,-,TRBV6-5,TRBJ2-7,TGTGCCAGCAGTTTGTCAGCGGGGGGTTCCTACTACTCCTACGAGCAGTACTTC,CASSLSAGGSYYSYEQYF
-,13,few,TRBV12-3/TRBV12-4,TRBJ2-7,TGTGCCAGCAGACAGGGTGTAACCTACGAGCAGTACTTC,CASRQGVTYEQYF
TRBD2,19,few,TRBV28,TRBJ2-2,TGTGCCAGCAGTTTAGCTGGACTAGCGGGGCCAGTTTACACCGGGGAGCTGTTTTTT,CASSLAGLAGPVYTGELFF
-,17,-,TRBV7-8,TRBJ1-5,TGTGCCAGCAGCTTAGTTCCCGACAGGCCCCAATATCAGCCCCAGCATTTT,CASSLVPDRPQYQPQHF
TRBD2,15,-,TRBV10-2,TRBJ2-1,TGCGCCACCACGCGACTAGCGGGCGCGCTAATGGAGCAGTTCTTC,CATTRLAGALMEQFF
TRBD2,19,-,TRBV18,TRBJ2-1,TGTGCCAGCTCACTCACTAGCGGGGGGGCGAGGAGGTCCTACAATGAGCAGTTCTTC,CASSLTSGGARRSYNEQFF
TRBD1,18,few,TRBV11-2,TRBJ2-4,TGTGCCAGCAGCTTATTCCGCGGGGACAGGGCTCCCAAAAACATTCAGTACTTC,CASSLFRGDRAPKNIQYF
-,16,-,TRBV5-1,TRBJ2-7,TGCGCCAGCAGCTTGGTCCTGGACGGCCTTCCCTACGAGCAGTACTTC,CASSLVLDGLPYEQYF
-,12,few,TRBV12-3/TRBV12-4,TRBJ1-5,TGTGCCAGCCGTCGGGGGGGTGGTCACAAGCATTTT,CASRRGGGHKHF